One and the same sample provided the 26 T cell receptor beta chains below, sequenced in a study of T cell responses to AZD1222 COVID-19 vaccine. Clones were sequenced by immunoSEQ multiplex PCR, and TCRdb holds only the in-frame ones, with some missing. Of roughly 100,000 clones detected, more than 75% appear once; the ten largest clones hold under 3%. Sequences were derived from peripheral blood, sampled on day 0 of AZD1222 vaccination. These TCRs come from an adult in good health.

V is TRBV18 and J is TRBJ1-1; D is perhaps TRBD1 (6 bases). The CDR3 runs to 14 residues. Trimming took 5 bases from V and 0 from J, leaving 10 bases between them. The germline V gene has CDR1 KGHSH and CDR2 LQKENI. CDR3 residues: CASSSDSLNTEAFF. DNA of the CDR3: TGTGCCAGCTCATCGGACAGTCTGAACACTGAAGCTTTCTTT.

The chain uses TRBV7-9 and TRBJ2-7; D not resolved. CDR3 size: 12 residues. V shed 5 bases and J shed 6 bases, with 11 bases lying between them. Germline V gene data show CDR1 as SEHNR and CDR2 as FQNEAQ (reference sequence). The CDR3 reads CASSPPPGEQYF. The CDR3 coding sequence is TGTGCCAGCAGCCCTCCCCCGGGCGAGCAGTACTTC.

This chain uses TRBV4-2 with TRBJ2-2, with 9 bases aligning to TRBD1. After removal of 2 bases from V and 5 bases from J, the junction contained 9 bases not matched to a gene. This CDR3 is 17 amino acids long. Germline lookup yields CDR1 LGHNA and CDR2 YNFKEQ. CDR3 loop: CASSQSAGTGYTGELFF. DNA of the CDR3: TGTGCCAGCAGCCAAAGCGCCGGGACAGGGTATACCGGGGAGCTGTTTTTT.

The chain couples TRBV6-1 to TRBJ2-3, with D unclear. V was pared by 1 base and J by 6 bases, with 17 bases between. The CDR3 covers 16 residues. CDR1 MNHNS and CDR2 SASEGT come from the germline V gene. CDR3 in DNA: TGTGCCAGCAGTGAAGTGGTTTTCGACACCGGGGATACGCAGTATTTT. Encoded protein: CASSEVVFDTGDTQYF.

The J gene is TRBJ2-5, the V gene TRBV5-1, with 8 bases aligning to TRBD2. This CDR3 is built from 15 residues. In germline, CDR1 is SGHRS, CDR2 YFSETQ. V was pared by 0 bases and J by 3 bases, with 4 bases of the junction left unmatched. The CDR3, as DNA: TGCGCCAGCAGCTTGGTTGCGGGGGGAGAAGAGACCCAGTACTTC. Protein sequence: CASSLVAGGEETQYF.

The genes are TRBV3-1 (or the pseudogene TRBV3-2) and TRBJ2-7, with TRBD2 matching over 10 bases. There are 14 residues in the CDR3. With V trimmed by 4 bases and J by 1 base, 1 base remained unmatched. CDR1 LGHDT and CDR2 YNNKEL come from the germline V gene (reference sequence). CDR3 protein: CASSLTSGSYEQYF. The CDR3 DNA is TGTGCCAGCAGCCTGACTAGCGGGTCCTACGAGCAGTACTTC.

This clone was counted a single time. V gene TRBV7-9 combines with J gene TRBJ2-7; tentative D call: TRBD2 (6 bases). The CDR3 runs to 16 residues. Germline values: CDR1 SEHNR, CDR2 FQNEAQ (reference sequence). V dropped 5 bases and J dropped 0 bases, with 17 bases sitting between them. The CDR3 loop is CASSPRGTVVSYEQYF. DNA for the CDR3: TGTGCCAGCAGCCCGCGCGGGACGGTAGTCTCCTACGAGCAGTACTTC. The full variable domain, rest sourced from reference TRBV7-9 and TRBJ2-7, is DTGVSQNPRHKITKRGQNVTFRCDPISEHNRLYWYRQTLGQGPEFLTYFQNEAQLEKSRLLSDRFSAERPKGSFSTLEIQRTEQGDSAMYLCASSPRGTVVSYEQYFGPGTRLTVT.

This clone was detected once. The V gene is TRBV12-3 or TRBV12-4, the J gene TRBJ2-1; 8 bases map to TRBD2. There are 13 residues in the CDR3. V trimming: 8 bases; J trimming: 9 bases; junction bases outside the gene matches: 9. The CDR3 sequence is CASGAGALGEQFF. CDR3 in DNA: TGTGCCAGCGGAGCGGGAGCCTTGGGTGAGCAGTTCTTC.

This chain joins TRBV6-1 and TRBJ1-2, with 9 bases identical to TRBD1. Germline values: CDR1 MNHNS, CDR2 SASEGT. This CDR3 region has 14 residues. V gave up 2 bases and J gave up 5 bases; unmatched junction bases: 3. Here the CDR3 DNA reads TGTGCCAGCAGTGAAAGGGACAGGGAATATGGCTACACCTTC. The encoded protein is CASSERDREYGYTF.

V and J are TRBV29-1 and TRBJ2-1; possible D gene TRBD2, 5 bases. The CDR3 loop spans 14 amino acids. Trimming left V 3 bases short and J 5 bases short, with 14 bases between. Germline V lookup: CDR1 SQVTM, CDR2 ANQGSEA. The chain's CDR3 is CSVDKADGNNEQFF. CDR3 nucleotide sequence: TGCAGCGTTGACAAAGCGGACGGAAACAATGAGCAGTTCTTC.

The chain combines TRBV5-8 with TRBJ2-2; D call uncertain. V lost 6 bases and J 1 base, leaving 10 bases between the germline ends. Germline CDR1 reads SGHTS; CDR2 reads YDEGEE. The CDR3 length is 14 residues. CDR3 sequence (DNA): TGTGCCAGCAACTACTGGGGGAACACCGGGGAGCTGTTTTTT. Residues: CASNYWGNTGELFF.

The rearrangement joins TRBV7-9 to TRBJ2-4; perhaps TRBD2 as D (5 bases). The CDR3 sequence is 13 residues long. Germline V gene sequence: CDR1 SEHNR, CDR2 FQNEAQ (reference sequence). Trimming took 5 bases from V and 0 from J, leaving 5 bases between them. The CDR3 protein is CASSGLAKNIQYF. CDR3 nucleotide sequence: TGTGCCAGCAGCGGACTAGCCAAAAACATTCAGTACTTC.

This chain links TRBV5-4 with TRBJ2-5; no reliable D call. The ends were cut back, 5 bases at V and 3 bases at J, with 14 bases in the middle. This CDR3 comprises 14 residues. The V gene's germline CDR1 is SGHNT and CDR2 YYREEE (reference sequence). This CDR3 is CASRAAGGEETQYF. In nucleotides, the CDR3 is TGTGCCAGCAGGGCGGCTGGCGGTGAAGAGACCCAGTACTTC. The full variable domain, in which reference TRBV5-4 and TRBJ2-5 provide the parts outside the CDR3, is ETGVTQSPTHLIKTRGQQVTLRCSSQSGHNTVSWYQQALGQGPQFIFQYYREEENGRGNFPPRFSGLQFPNYSSELNVNALELDDSALYLCASRAAGGEETQYFGPGTRLLVL.

V and J are TRBV27 and TRBJ2-7, with 8 bases matching TRBD1. This CDR3 spans 16 amino acids. Looked up from germline, CDR1 is MNHEY and CDR2 is SMNVEV (reference sequence). J was trimmed by 3 bases and V by 9 bases; bases with no gene match: 16. The DNA for the CDR3 is TGTGCCAGTATGCCCTTCGACCGGGACAGGAACTACGAGCAGTACTTC. Encoded protein: CASMPFDRDRNYEQYF.

V gene TRBV5-1 combines with J gene TRBJ2-7; D is tentatively TRBD1 or TRBD2 (5 bases each). This CDR3 has 15 amino acids. V lost 3 bases and J lost 3, with 16 bases in between. Per the germline V gene, CDR1 is SGHRS and CDR2 is YFSETQ. This CDR3 reads CASSWDPGQHYEQYF. DNA of the CDR3: TGCGCCAGCAGCTGGGACCCCGGACAACACTACGAGCAGTACTTC.

The genes are TRBV5-3 and TRBJ1-1; 12 bases align to TRBD1. TRBV5-3 is filed as an ORF, its function uncertain. The CDR3 consists of 20 residues. Unmatched junction bases numbered 23, after V lost 6 bases and J lost 5 bases. The CDR3 nucleotides read TGTGCCAGAATTTACGGGACAGGGGGCGAGGGACTGAGACCGGGGACTGAAGCTTTCTTT. The encoded protein is CARIYGTGGEGLRPGTEAFF.

The V and J genes are TRBV6-5 and TRBJ1-2; TRBD1 might be the D (6 bases). Trimming stripped 10 bases from V and 6 bases from J, with 21 bases between. Germline lookup yields CDR1 MNHEY and CDR2 SVGAGI. The CDR3 extends over 14 amino acids. In nucleotides, the CDR3 is TGTGCCACGTTGGGGGGAAAATACAGGGATGGCTACACCTTC. Translation gives CATLGGKYRDGYTF.

This CDR3 is CASSEAHDVGGRYQPQHF. CDR3 nucleotides: TGTGCCAGCAGTGAAGCGCATGATGTGGGGGGCCGATATCAGCCCCAGCATTTT. V gene TRBV6-1 combines with J gene TRBJ1-5, with D maybe TRBD1 (6 bases). Germline CDR1 and CDR2: MNHNS and SASEGT. This CDR3 spans 18 amino acids. The ends were cut back, 0 bases at V and 5 bases at J, with 20 bases in the middle.

The genes are TRBV6-6 and TRBJ1-4, with D maybe TRBD1 (6 bases). The germline V gene encodes CDR1 MNHNY and CDR2 SVGAGI (reference sequence). The CDR3 runs 15 residues. V lost 6 bases and J 5 bases, leaving 16 bases between the germline ends. The CDR3 coding sequence is TGTGCCAGCAGACTAGGGGGGCGGGGGAATGAAAAACTGTTTTTT. Translating it yields CASRLGGRGNEKLFF.

V gene TRBV6-2 or TRBV6-3 combines with J gene TRBJ2-7; 9 bases align to TRBD2. Trimming took 1 base from V and 5 from J; bases not matched to a gene: 6. This CDR3 spans 15 amino acids. Germline lookup yields CDR1 MNHEY and CDR2 SVGEGT. DNA for the CDR3: TGTGCCAGCAGTTACTACGGGACTAGCACCCACGAGCAGTACTTC. Translated: CASSYYGTSTHEQYF.

V gene TRBV15 combines with J gene TRBJ2-7; 14 bases match TRBD2. Germline V gene lookup returns CDR1 LNHNV and CDR2 YYDKDF (reference sequence). J was trimmed by 6 bases and V by 3 bases; bases with no gene match: 1. This CDR3 has 14 residues. CDR3 residues: CATSSGLAGGEQYF. Written as DNA, the CDR3 is TGTGCCACCAGCAGCGGACTAGCGGGGGGCGAGCAGTACTTC.

J is TRBJ1-1 and V is TRBV7-9, with TRBD1 matching over 10 bases. Germline CDR1 reads SEHNR; CDR2 reads FQNEAQ (reference sequence). CDR3 length: 15 amino acids. The ends lost 4 bases at V and 5 bases at J; junction bases unmatched: 7. CDR3 sequence reads: CASSYWTGGWTEAFF. The DNA for the CDR3 is TGTGCCAGCAGCTATTGGACAGGGGGGTGGACTGAAGCTTTCTTT.

The chain has TRBV3-1 (or the pseudogene TRBV3-2) and TRBJ1-5; 8 bases map to TRBD1. The CDR3 spans 14 residues. V shed 4 bases and J 4 bases; nucleotides not matched to a gene: 3. Germline-derived CDR1 and CDR2 are LGHDT and YNNKEL (reference sequence). The CDR3 reads CASSLTGGNQPQHF. In DNA, the CDR3 is TGTGCCAGCAGCCTTACAGGGGGAAATCAGCCCCAGCATTTT.

The chain links TRBV27 to TRBJ2-7, with 8 bases that match TRBD2. In germline, CDR1 is MNHEY, CDR2 SMNVEV (reference sequence). The CDR3 covers 15 residues. Trimming at V came to 5 bases and at J to 3 bases, leaving 9 bases not matched to a gene. The CDR3 region is CASSDLSGANYEQYF. DNA of the CDR3: TGTGCCAGCAGTGATCTTAGCGGGGCGAACTACGAGCAGTACTTC.

V usage is TRBV7-9 and J usage is TRBJ2-7; 9 bases fit TRBD2. Trimming cost V 10 bases and J 3 bases; bases outside gene matches: 10. This CDR3 has 14 residues. Germline loops: CDR1 SEHNR, CDR2 FQNEAQ (reference sequence). CDR3 loop: CATKPNSGSYEQYF. Written as DNA, the CDR3 is TGTGCCACCAAGCCAAATAGCGGGAGCTACGAGCAGTACTTC.

V is TRBV3-1 (or the pseudogene TRBV3-2) and J is TRBJ1-4, with TRBD1 identical over 8 bases. V was pared by 4 bases and J by 5 bases, with 6 bases of the junction left unmatched. The CDR3 sequence is 15 residues long. Germline-derived CDR1 and CDR2 are LGHDT and YNNKEL (reference sequence). For the CDR3, the DNA is TGTGCCAGCAGCCCTCAGGGGGCGCGAAATGAAAAACTGTTTTTT. Translation gives CASSPQGARNEKLFF.